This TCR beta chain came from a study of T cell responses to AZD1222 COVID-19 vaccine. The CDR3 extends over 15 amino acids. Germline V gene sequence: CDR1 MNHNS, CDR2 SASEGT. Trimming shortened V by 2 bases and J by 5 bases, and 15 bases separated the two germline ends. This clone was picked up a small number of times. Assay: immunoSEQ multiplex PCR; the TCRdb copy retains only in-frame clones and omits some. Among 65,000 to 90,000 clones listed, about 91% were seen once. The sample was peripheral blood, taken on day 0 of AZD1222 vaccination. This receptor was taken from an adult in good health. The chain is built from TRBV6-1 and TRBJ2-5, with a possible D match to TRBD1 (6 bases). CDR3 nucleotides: TGTGCCAGCAGTGAAACCCTACAGGGTCGCGAGACCCAGTACTTC. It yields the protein CASSETLQGRETQYF.